This T cell receptor (beta chain) comes out of a study of T cells in Graves' hyperthyroidism and ophthalmopathy. A NOSPECS grade of at least 4, a Clinical Activity Score of at least 3 and duration under 3 months were recorded in ophthalmopathy patients. Diagnosis relied on clinical symptoms, serum thyroxine and TRAb, thyroid ultrasound and orbital computed tomography. TCR beta CDR3 sequences were amplified from RNA transcripts. HTBI primers were the set used in a first-round RT-PCR of the TCR CDR3. TCRdb called the multiplex PCR reads again in MiXCR, with one record for every CDR3 protein. The repertoire holds 640,000 or so distinct CDR3 sequences, with more than 13% as singletons. This clonotype was seen ten or more times. The J segment lost 6 bases and the V segment lost 6 bases, leaving 18 bases of the junction unmatched. The CDR3 has 17 residues. Per germline, CDR1 SNHLY and CDR2 FYNNEI.

The sequence was collected from a woman between 18 and 29 years old with Graves' ophthalmopathy. The chain is built from TRBV2 and TRBJ1-1; 8 bases match TRBD1. The sample comprised blood. CDR3 region: CASRQNRLTSGGAEAFF. The CDR3 region has the DNA TGTGCCAGCAGGCAAAACCGCCTCACCTCAGGGGGCGCTGAAGCTTTCTTT. The variable domain in full, completed from reference TRBV2 and TRBJ1-1, reads EPEVTQTPSHQVTQMGQEVILRCVPISNHLYFYWYRQILGQKVEFLVSFYNNEISEKSEIFDDQFSVERPDGSNFTLKIRSTKLEDSAMYFCASRQNRLTSGGAEAFFGQGTRLTVV.